This T cell receptor beta chain was sequenced for a study of shared clonotypes between healthy human individuals. Study conclusions and caveats: When naive CD4 clonotypes were compared across a few donors, about 5% were shared.

Positively selected for CCR7, the CD45RO-negative cells used as naive CD8 cells excluded terminally differentiated effector memory CD45RA+ cells. The CDR3 loop spans 17 amino acids. Germline lookup yields CDR1 SGHNT and CDR2 YYREEE (reference sequence). V shed 6 bases and J 8 bases; nucleotides not matched to a gene: 20. Investigators spread the genomic DNA of each subset evenly over several immunoSEQ plates. The protocol was immunoSEQ multiplex PCR, while the TCRdb copy is restricted to in-frame clones and leaves out a portion. The data contain roughly 2,000,000 clones, about 95% of them seen just once; the ten biggest clones take up around 1.2%. In the case of this clone: The target antigen is unknown.

This TCR came from a man aged 18 to 30 in good health. The chain recombines TRBV5-4 with TRBJ1-2, with 9 bases lining up with TRBD1. The sequenced sample consisted of naive CD8+ T cells sorted from blood. The chain's CDR3 is CASTNRDRVFVKGGYTF. CDR3 in DNA: TGTGCCAGCACCAACCGGGACAGGGTATTTGTAAAGGGCGGCTACACCTTC.